These 14 T cell receptor beta chains originate from one sample sequenced in a study of CD8 T cells in ankylosing spondylitis. One entry per CDR3 protein, called by TCRdb with MiXCR from the 5' RACE reads. The table records about 130,000 distinct CDR3 sequences, about a tenth of them present only once. The sequencing sample was made of blood, either unsorted or a sorted T cell fraction (not recorded which). These receptors all stem from a male donor with ankylosing spondylitis or in good health (not recorded which).

The CDR3 DNA is TGTGCCAGCAGCCGAAGACGGACTGGTTATGACGAGCAGTACTTC. Translated, it gives CASSRRRTGYDEQYF. The chain carries TRBV13 and TRBJ2-7; maybe TRBD2 (5 bases). CDR1 is PRHDT and CDR2 is FYEKMQ in the germline V gene (reference sequence). This CDR3 has 15 residues. V was cut by 5 bases and J by 5 bases, with 19 bases left in between. The full variable domain, completed using reference TRBV13 and TRBJ2-7, is AAGVIQSPRHLIKEKRETATLKCYPIPRHDTVYWYQQGPGQDPQFLISFYEKMQSDKGSIPDRFSAQQFSDYHSELNMSSLELGDSALYFCASSRRRTGYDEQYFGPGTRLTVT.

This clonotype was seen more than once but under ten times. A read error may be the cause here, since a much bigger clone is one base away. The gene calls are TRBV7-2 and TRBJ2-6; D might be TRBD1 (6 bases). Germline V gene lookup returns CDR1 SGHTA and CDR2 FQGNSA. The CDR3 loop spans 17 amino acids. DNA for the CDR3: TGTGCCAGCAGCCCAGGGGTACTAAGCTCTGGGGCCAACGGCCTGACTTTC. Encoded protein: CASSPGVLSSGANGLTF.

There are many counts of this clonotype. This chain links TRBV7-9 with TRBJ1-5; D not certain. V was shortened by 3 bases and J by 7 bases, with 10 bases between the two germline ends. The CDR3 loop spans 13 amino acids. Germline V gene data show CDR1 as SEHNR and CDR2 as FQNEAQ (reference sequence). DNA of the CDR3: TGTGCCAGCAGCTTCGAGGGCGGCCAGCCCCAGCATTTT. Its translation is CASSFEGGQPQHF.

This clonotype has just a few counts. The chain employs TRBV5-1 and TRBJ1-1; tentative D call: TRBD1 (6 bases). The CDR3 extends over 15 amino acids. The ends were cut back, 0 bases at V and 0 bases at J, with 9 bases in the middle. The V gene's germline CDR1 is SGHRS and CDR2 YFSETQ. CDR3 protein: CASSLVQGMNTEAFF. As DNA, the CDR3 is TGCGCCAGCAGCTTGGTACAGGGAATGAACACTGAAGCTTTCTTT.

This chain uses TRBV20-1 with TRBJ2-1, with 7 bases fitting TRBD2. The length of the CDR3 is 14 residues. Losses at the gene ends were 3 bases for V and 8 bases for J; bases not matched to a gene: 10. Germline V gene lookup returns CDR1 DFQATT and CDR2 SNEGSKA (reference sequence). The CDR3 loop is CSASREAAWDEQFF. The CDR3 nucleotides are TGCAGTGCTAGTCGGGAGGCCGCGTGGGATGAGCAGTTCTTC.

This clonotype was observed at least ten times. The chain has TRBV7-2 and TRBJ2-5, with TRBD1 as a possible D gene (5 bases). Trimming removed 1 base at V and 2 bases at J, with 11 bases between. The germline gives CDR1 SGHTA, CDR2 FQGNSA. The CDR3 covers 15 residues. The CDR3 protein is CASSLGRGGQETQYF. CDR3 in DNA: TGTGCCAGCAGCTTAGGAAGGGGCGGTCAAGAGACCCAGTACTTC.

This clonotype was seen many times. The rearrangement joins TRBV28 to TRBJ2-3; 8 nucleotides align to TRBD2. Germline lookup yields CDR1 MDHEN and CDR2 SYDVKM. This CDR3 has 17 amino acids. V was pared by 4 bases and J by 7 bases, with 16 bases of the junction left unmatched. The CDR3 DNA reads as TGTGCCAGCAGTTCATACGGTCTTGGCGGGAGGCCCTATACGCAGTATTTT. Encoded protein: CASSSYGLGGRPYTQYF. Full variable domain (outside the CDR3, taken from reference TRBV28 and TRBJ2-3): DVKVTQSSRYLVKRTGEKVFLECVQDMDHENMFWYRQDPGLGLRLIYFSYDVKMKEKGDIPEGYSVSREKKERFSLILESASTNQTSMYLCASSSYGLGGRPYTQYFGPGTRLTVL.

This clonotype was seen once. A much larger clone is a single base away; this may be a read error. This sequence joins TRBV20-1 and TRBJ2-1, with 7 bases lining up with TRBD2. The CDR3 has 15 residues. CDR1 is DFQATT and CDR2 is SNEGSKA in the germline V gene (reference sequence). Trimming at V came to 2 bases and at J to 6 bases, leaving 10 bases not matched to a gene. For the CDR3, the DNA is TGCAGTGCTAGACTATCACAAGCGGGATTCAATGAGCAGTTCTTC. Its protein product is CSARLSQAGFNEQFF.

Concerning this clonotype: This could be a read error, since a much larger clone is one nucleotide away. CDR3 DNA: TGTGCCAGCAGCCGTACAGGGTATGAGCACTTCTTC. It yields the protein CASSRTGYEHFF. This chain joins TRBV6-6 and TRBJ2-1; a weak D match, TRBD1 (6 bases). There are 12 residues in the CDR3. Germline values: CDR1 MNHNY, CDR2 SVGAGI (reference sequence).

This clonotype was detected many times. The chain links TRBV19 to TRBJ2-7, with 9 bases aligning to TRBD1. The germline V gene has CDR1 LNHDA and CDR2 SQIVND (reference sequence). This CDR3 is 15 amino acids long. V dropped 5 bases and J dropped 6; count of bases not matched to a gene: 11. CDR3 sequence: CASSGTGTGFSEQYF. The CDR3 DNA follows: TGTGCCAGTAGTGGAACCGGGACAGGGTTTTCCGAGCAGTACTTC.

This clonotype has a count of ten or more. The chain recombines TRBV3-1 with TRBJ2-2; D is perhaps TRBD2 (5 bases). CDR3 length equals 17 residues. Germline lookup yields CDR1 LGHDT and CDR2 YNNKEL (reference sequence). The germline V and J ends were trimmed by 5 bases and 4 bases, with 20 bases remaining between them. Here the CDR3 DNA reads TGTGCCAGCAGCTGGGTATCGTTGGGGAGTTCCACCGGGGAGCTGTTTTTT. Protein product: CASSWVSLGSSTGELFF. Full variable domain (rest looked up from reference TRBV3-1 and TRBJ2-2): DTAVSQTPKYLVTQMGNDKSIKCEQNLGHDTMYWYKQDSKKFLKIMFSYNNKELIINETVPNRFSPKSPDKAHLNLHINSLELGDSAVYFCASSWVSLGSSTGELFFGEGSRLTVL.

This clonotype was seen ten or more times. The chain has TRBV7-2 and TRBJ1-6; D gene ambiguous. Trimming shortened V by 5 bases and J by 8 bases, and 19 bases separated the two germline ends. This CDR3 region has 16 residues. CDR1 is SGHTA, CDR2 FQGNSA, per germline. DNA for the CDR3: TGTGCCAGCAGCCGTTCCGCGGGTCAGCTGGATTCACCCCTCCACTTT. This encodes CASSRSAGQLDSPLHF.

This sequence joins TRBV20-1 and TRBJ2-3; 8 bases match TRBD2. Germline CDR1 is DFQATT and CDR2 is SNEGSKA (reference sequence). This CDR3 has 16 residues. V lost 1 base and J lost 0; bases outside the gene matches: 6. For the CDR3, the DNA is TGCAGTGCTAGAGGCCTAGCGGGCACTAGCACAGATACGCAGTATTTT. Translating gives CSARGLAGTSTDTQYF.

In this sample, this clonotype turned up many times. This chain uses TRBV7-2 with TRBJ2-5; possible D gene TRBD2, 6 bases. V shed 1 base and J shed 3 bases, with 9 bases lying between them. Germline V gene lookup returns CDR1 SGHTA and CDR2 FQGNSA. The CDR3 length is 14 residues. Written as DNA, the CDR3 is TGTGCCAGCAGCTTAGGTGGGGGGAAAGAGACCCAGTACTTC. Translating gives CASSLGGGKETQYF.